The clone carrying this T cell receptor (beta chain) was seen repeatedly, ten times or more. Its target is unknown. J was trimmed by 1 base and V by 4 bases; bases with no gene match: 9. The CDR3 contains 16 residues. Germline CDR1 is LGHDT and CDR2 is YNNKEL (reference sequence). Synthesis of cDNA used 5'RACE (with 10-nucleotide random UMIs). TCRdb fed the 5' RACE reads into MiXCR, producing one record per CDR3 protein. In the table there are more than 50,000 distinct CDR3 sequences, roughly 11% of which are singletons. The data stem from a study of neurological immune-mediated disorders. Broader study findings: No expanded-clone CDR3 amino acid sequence recurred across subjects, suggesting private TCR-beta repertoires.

This sequence joins TRBV3-1 and TRBJ2-7; 8 bases fit TRBD1. Sequenced: PBMCs. This clonotype was sampled from a man aged 55 to 70 in good health. CDR3 loop: CASSPSYRGASYEQYF. Here the CDR3 DNA reads TGTGCCAGCAGCCCCTCCTACAGGGGGGCGTCCTACGAGCAGTACTTC.